This T cell receptor (beta chain) was captured by sequencing in a study of response to subunit inactivated influenza vaccine. Study findings and constraints: Authors suggested each seasonal flu vaccination may recruit only limited numbers of new T cells.

Concerning this clonotype itself: Its antigen is still unknown.

CDR3 length equals 18 residues. V was pared by 4 bases and J by 1 base, with 13 bases of the junction left unmatched. Germline V gene data show CDR1 as MDHEN and CDR2 as SYDVKM. TCRdb used MiXCR to reprocess the RT-PCR reads, holding one entry per CDR3 protein. This repertoire shows approximately 290,000 distinct CDR3 sequences, 22% found once; its top ten account for 10%. The sequence came from a man between 50 and 69 years old who received an inactivated influenza vaccine. V gene TRBV28 combines with J gene TRBJ1-1; 9 positions match TRBD1. The sequencing used PBMCs from blood, collected less than 22 months after vaccination. CDR3 coding DNA: TGTGCCAGCAGTTCCCAAACCCAACGGACAGGGGCGAACACTGAAGCTTTCTTT. It encodes CASSSQTQRTGANTEAFF. The full variable domain, its missing parts supplied by reference TRBV28 and TRBJ1-1, is DVKVTQSSRYLVKRTGEKVFLECVQDMDHENMFWYRQDPGLGLRLIYFSYDVKMKEKGDIPEGYSVSREKKERFSLILESASTNQTSMYLCASSSQTQRTGANTEAFFGQGTRLTVV.